This passage covers 17 T cell receptor beta chains from one sample sequenced in a study of T cell responses to AZD1222 COVID-19 vaccine. Only in-frame clones appear in the TCRdb table, and some are missing; sequencing was by immunoSEQ multiplex PCR. This repertoire shows under 200,000 clones, 70% to 90% found once; its top ten account for roughly 26%. The sequencing used peripheral blood, collected 28 days after the second AZD1222 dose. These receptors were collected from an adult who received the AZD1222 COVID-19 vaccine.

J is TRBJ1-5 and V is TRBV2; TRBD1 agrees at 7 bases. The CDR3 has 14 residues. Germline-derived CDR1 and CDR2 are SNHLY and FYNNEI. Trimming cost V 11 bases and J 0 bases; bases outside gene matches: 7. CDR3 protein: CASDRAYSNQPQHF. In nucleotides, the CDR3 is TGTGCCTCCGACAGGGCCTATAGCAATCAGCCCCAGCATTTT.

The chain couples TRBV28 to TRBJ1-2; D call uncertain. The germline V gene encodes CDR1 MDHEN and CDR2 SYDVKM. The CDR3 sequence is 14 residues long. V dropped 3 bases and J dropped 0 bases, with 8 bases sitting between them. CDR3 nucleotides: TGTGCCAGCAGTTTTCATATAACTAACTATGGCTACACCTTC. Protein: CASSFHITNYGYTF.

As regards this clone: The same CDR3 arises from other DNA sequences in this sample as well. The chain has TRBV27 and TRBJ2-1, with 14 bases matching TRBD2. Looked up from germline, CDR1 is MNHEY and CDR2 is SMNVEV (reference sequence). The CDR3 runs to 15 residues. Losses at the gene ends were 5 bases for V and 7 bases for J; bases not matched to a gene: 4. In nucleotides, the CDR3 is TGTGCCAGCAGTCCTGGGACTAGCGGGAGAAATGAGCAGTTCTTC. Amino acid sequence: CASSPGTSGRNEQFF.

This chain joins TRBV19 and TRBJ1-2; a possible D gene is TRBD1 (5 bases). The CDR3 is 13 amino acids. In germline, CDR1 is LNHDA, CDR2 SQIVND (reference sequence). V was cut by 8 bases and J by 4 bases, with 14 bases left in between. The chain's CDR3 is CASVGQGLYGYTF. The CDR3 DNA reads TGTGCCAGTGTCGGGCAGGGCCTCTATGGCTACACCTTC.

This clone has only a few counts. The gene calls are TRBV5-1 and TRBJ1-3; possible D gene TRBD1, 5 bases. Germline values: CDR1 SGHRS, CDR2 YFSETQ. V dropped 7 bases and J dropped 4 bases, with 21 bases sitting between them. This CDR3 region has 16 residues. The CDR3 spells CASSDPRGGSGNTIYF. CDR3 nucleotide sequence: TGCGCCAGCTCTGACCCCCGGGGGGGTAGCGGAAACACCATATATTTT.

This clone was seen a handful of times. The chain couples TRBV7-2 to TRBJ1-1; TRBD1 might be the D (5 bases). V was pared by 5 bases and J by 9 bases, with 13 bases between. CDR3 size: 12 residues. The V gene's germline CDR1 is SGHTA and CDR2 FQGNSA. The CDR3 loop is CASSGDSGKAFF. CDR3 sequence (DNA): TGTGCCAGCAGCGGCGACTCAGGGAAAGCTTTCTTT.

This clone was seen a handful of times. CDR3 amino acids: CASSEPGTGGYTF. CDR3 DNA: TGCGCCAGCAGCGAGCCCGGGACAGGGGGCTACACCTTC. The chain uses TRBV5-1 and TRBJ1-2; 9 nucleotides match TRBD1. Looked up from germline, CDR1 is SGHRS and CDR2 is YFSETQ. The CDR3 has 13 residues. V was clipped by 4 bases and J by 8 bases; unmatched bases: 6.

The chain carries TRBV5-1 and TRBJ2-1; D ambiguous. The CDR3 spans 15 residues. Germline V gives CDR1 SGHRS, CDR2 YFSETQ. V lost 0 bases and J 1 base, leaving 8 bases between the germline ends. For the CDR3, the DNA is TGCGCCAGCAGCTTGGAAGGGTTGTCCTACAATGAGCAGTTCTTC. It yields the protein CASSLEGLSYNEQFF. The full variable domain, rest sourced from reference TRBV5-1 and TRBJ2-1, is KAGVTQTPRYLIKTRGQQVTLSCSPISGHRSVSWYQQTPGQGLQFLFEYFSETQRNKGNFPGRFSGRQFSNSRSEMNVSTLELGDSALYLCASSLEGLSYNEQFFGPGTRLTVL.

V usage is TRBV5-1 and J usage is TRBJ2-3, with 9 bases aligning to TRBD2. The CDR3 consists of 16 residues. With 0 bases clipped from V and 3 bases from J, the junction kept 5 bases outside the gene matches. Germline V gene lookup returns CDR1 SGHRS and CDR2 YFSETQ. Here the CDR3 DNA reads TGCGCCAGCAGCTTGGTTCTAGCGGGATTGACAGATACGCAGTATTTT. Its protein is CASSLVLAGLTDTQYF.

This chain joins TRBV3-1 (or the pseudogene TRBV3-2) and TRBJ1-1; maybe TRBD1 (5 bases). Trimming removed 4 bases from V and 6 bases from J, with 12 bases in between. The CDR3 totals 13 residues. From germline, CDR1 is LGHDT and CDR2 YNNKEL (reference sequence). The CDR3 sequence: CASSPGRGPEAFF. The DNA of the CDR3 is TGTGCCAGCAGCCCAGGGAGGGGTCCTGAAGCTTTCTTT.

This clone is a singleton in its sample. The chain links TRBV19 to TRBJ1-3; weak D call: TRBD1 (6 bases). V was cut by 4 bases and J by 0 bases, with 13 bases left in between. This CDR3 comprises 16 residues. Germline CDR1 is LNHDA and CDR2 is SQIVND (reference sequence). CDR3: CASSTRQAISGNTIYF. CDR3 nucleotides: TGTGCCAGTAGTACCCGACAGGCAATCTCTGGAAACACCATATATTTT.

The chain couples TRBV27 to TRBJ2-7; D gene unclear. The CDR3 covers 12 residues. The ends were cut back, 4 bases at V and 2 bases at J, with 6 bases in the middle. Germline V CDR1 and CDR2: MNHEY, SMNVEV (reference sequence). The CDR3 DNA sequence: TGTGCCAGCAGTTCCTCGACCTACGAGCAGTACTTC. This codes for CASSSSTYEQYF.

The rearrangement links TRBV30 to TRBJ1-6; D is perhaps TRBD1 (6 bases). CDR1 and CDR2 from the germline V gene are GTSNPN and SVGIG (reference sequence). The CDR3 sequence is 14 residues long. Trimming removed 8 bases from V and 10 bases from J, with 21 bases in between. CDR3 nucleotide sequence: TGTGCCCTGACAAATAGGGGGGGATTATCACCCCTCCACTTT. Its translation: CALTNRGGLSPLHF.

The chain has TRBV7-9 and TRBJ2-7; possible D gene TRBD2, 6 bases. V was clipped by 2 bases and J by 6 bases, with 8 bases between them. Germline V gene lookup returns CDR1 SEHNR and CDR2 FQNEAQ (reference sequence). The CDR3 has 12 residues. CDR3 region: CASSLLGGEQYF. DNA of the CDR3: TGTGCCAGCAGCTTACTCGGGGGCGAGCAGTACTTC.

This chain joins TRBV29-1 and TRBJ2-7; 9 bases are a match to TRBD1. The V segment lost 7 bases and the J segment 5 bases; nucleotides outside the gene matches: 9. The length of the CDR3 is 13 residues. From germline, CDR1 is SQVTM and CDR2 ANQGSEA. The CDR3 protein is CSAGGTGLDEQYF. CDR3 sequence (DNA): TGCAGCGCTGGCGGGACAGGGCTCGACGAGCAGTACTTC.

CDR3 DNA: TGTGCCAGCAGCCCCGGGGCTGATGGCTACACCTTC. Amino acid sequence: CASSPGADGYTF. The chain links TRBV7-9 to TRBJ1-2; tentative D call: TRBD1 (5 bases). Trimming shortened V by 5 bases and J by 6 bases, and 10 bases separated the two germline ends. CDR1 is SEHNR, CDR2 FQNEAQ, per germline (reference sequence). This CDR3 is 12 amino acids long.

The rearrangement uses TRBV28 and TRBJ2-7; TRBD1 agrees at 10 bases. The germline gives CDR1 MDHEN, CDR2 SYDVKM. The CDR3 covers 14 residues. The trim removed 2 bases at V and 6 bases at J, leaving 4 bases unmatched. The CDR3 sequence: CASSLVGTGVEQYF. In DNA form, the CDR3 reads TGTGCCAGCAGTTTAGTCGGGACAGGGGTCGAGCAGTACTTC.